This section outlines one T cell receptor beta chain sequence together with its context. These data belong to a study of preoperative IRX-2 immunotherapy in early breast cancer. The CDR3 consists of 15 residues. Looked up from germline, CDR1 is SGHRS and CDR2 is YFSETQ. V lost 4 bases and J lost 4, with 15 bases in between. The protocol was immunoSEQ multiplex PCR, while the TCRdb copy is restricted to in-frame clones and leaves out a portion. The table shows some 99,000 clones, with roughly 90% occurring only once. Treatment reported: preoperative locoregional IRX-2 cytokine immunotherapy. Preoperative locoregional IRX-2 cytokine immunotherapy was tested in the phase Ib source study.

The chain couples TRBV5-1 to TRBJ1-3; D possibly corresponds to TRBD1 (5 bases). The receptor was derived from a human donor with breast cancer. Sequences were derived from tumor tissue, sampled after IRX-2 immunotherapy. CDR3 nucleotide sequence: TGCGCCAGCAGCCAGTCGGGGGAGAACGGAAACACCATATATTTT. It specifies CASSQSGENGNTIYF.